Listed here are 24 T cell receptor beta chains from one sample, sequenced in a study of CD8 T cells in ankylosing spondylitis. TCRdb passed the 5' RACE reads through MiXCR, listing each CDR3 protein once. The data show 150,000 to 200,000 distinct CDR3 sequences, 10% to 15% seen once. Material: blood, either unsorted or a sorted T cell fraction (not recorded which). The receptors come from a female donor with ankylosing spondylitis or in good health (not recorded which).

This sequence joins TRBV7-3 and TRBJ2-2; no clear D gene. The germline V and J ends were trimmed by 7 bases and 1 base, with 10 bases remaining between them. The CDR3 is 14 residues long. Germline CDR1 reads SGHTA; CDR2 reads FQGTGA. This CDR3 reads CASTEDGNTGELFF. The CDR3 DNA follows: TGTGCCAGCACCGAGGACGGGAACACCGGGGAGCTGTTTTTT. Full variable domain (outside the CDR3, taken from reference TRBV7-3 and TRBJ2-2): GAGVSQTPSNKVTEKGKYVELRCDPISGHTALYWYRQSLGQGPEFLIYFQGTGAADDSGLPNDRFFAVRPEGSVSTLKIQRTERGDSAVYLCASTEDGNTGELFFGEGSRLTVL.

Ten or more counts support this clonotype. The rearrangement joins TRBV7-2 to TRBJ2-3; D call uncertain. CDR3 length equals 11 residues. Germline assignment: CDR1 SGHTA and CDR2 FQGNSA. The V end lost 5 bases, the J end lost 5 bases, and 5 bases lay between the germline ends. The CDR3 reads CASSPLDTQYF. The CDR3 DNA sequence: TGTGCCAGCAGCCCACTAGATACGCAGTATTTT.

The chain couples TRBV27 to TRBJ2-2, with unresolved D. Germline V gene sequence: CDR1 MNHEY, CDR2 SMNVEV (reference sequence). CDR3 length: 15 amino acids. V was shortened by 3 bases and J by 5 bases, with 13 bases between the two germline ends. This CDR3 is CASSLWPPRTGELFF. The CDR3 bases are TGTGCCAGCAGTTTGTGGCCCCCGAGAACCGGGGAGCTGTTTTTT.

This rearrangement joins TRBV4-3 to TRBJ2-3; 7 nucleotides agree with TRBD1. CDR1 LGHNA and CDR2 YSLEER come from the germline V gene. The J segment lost 2 bases and the V segment lost 3 bases, leaving 8 bases of the junction unmatched. The CDR3 covers 16 residues. The DNA for the CDR3 is TGCGCCAGCAGCCACCTCGGACAGGAGGTCACAGATACGCAGTATTTT. Encoded protein: CASSHLGQEVTDTQYF.

In this sample, this clonotype turned up many times. The chain employs TRBV19 and TRBJ1-2; D is perhaps TRBD1 (5 bases). V lost 0 bases to trimming and J lost 2 bases, with 10 bases between them. The CDR3 sequence is 15 residues long. CDR1 is LNHDA, CDR2 SQIVND, per germline (reference sequence). DNA for the CDR3: TGTGCCAGTAGTATAGATCGGGGACGGAACTATGGCTACACCTTC. Encoded protein: CASSIDRGRNYGYTF.

The V call is TRBV29-1, the J call TRBJ2-5; D perhaps matches TRBD2 (6 bases). The CDR3 extends over 12 amino acids. V was cut by 8 bases and J by 0 bases, with 10 bases left in between. The germline CDR1 and CDR2 sequences are SQVTM and ANQGSEA. CDR3 sequence: CSTGSHQETQYF. CDR3 bases: TGCAGCACCGGGAGCCACCAAGAGACCCAGTACTTC.

The genes are TRBV29-1 and TRBJ1-2; 10 positions agree with TRBD1. V lost 4 bases, J lost 4 bases, and 3 bases stayed unmatched. CDR3 length equals 13 residues. In germline, CDR1 is SQVTM, CDR2 ANQGSEA. The CDR3 is CSVGDRGSYGYTF. Here the CDR3 DNA reads TGCAGCGTTGGGGACAGGGGATCCTATGGCTACACCTTC.

The chain couples TRBV5-1 to TRBJ1-2; no firm D call. There are 13 residues in the CDR3. The germline V gene encodes CDR1 SGHRS and CDR2 YFSETQ. Trimming stripped 0 bases from V and 6 bases from J, with 9 bases between. The CDR3 nucleotides read TGCGCCAGCAGCTTGGGGCAGGCCAATGGCTACACCTTC. Its translation: CASSLGQANGYTF. The full variable domain, completed using reference TRBV5-1 and TRBJ1-2, is KAGVTQTPRYLIKTRGQQVTLSCSPISGHRSVSWYQQTPGQGLQFLFEYFSETQRNKGNFPGRFSGRQFSNSRSEMNVSTLELGDSALYLCASSLGQANGYTFGSGTRLTVV.

This clonotype was detected many times. The chain joins TRBV11-1 to TRBJ2-4; a weak D match, TRBD2 (6 bases). Germline CDR1 SGHAT, CDR2 FQDESV (reference sequence). The CDR3 has 17 residues. Trimming took off 5 bases at V and 1 base at J, with 18 bases between the two ends. DNA of the CDR3: TGTGCCAGCAGCCCCGCGACTGGAGGGGTGGCCAAAAACATTCAGTACTTC. Translating gives CASSPATGGVAKNIQYF.

This clonotype has a count of ten or more. The chain combines TRBV27 with TRBJ2-2; D may be TRBD1 (6 bases). CDR1 is MNHEY and CDR2 is SMNVEV in the germline V gene (reference sequence). V was shortened by 3 bases and J by 6 bases, with 11 bases between the two germline ends. This CDR3 is 14 amino acids long. CDR3 protein: CASSFLGAAGELFF. DNA of the CDR3: TGTGCCAGCAGTTTTCTGGGGGCGGCCGGGGAGCTGTTTTTT.

This clonotype showed up many times. The J gene is TRBJ2-1, the V gene TRBV3-1, with D hard to call. Germline CDR1 and CDR2: LGHDT and YNNKEL (reference sequence). V was trimmed by 1 base and J by 8 bases, leaving 6 bases between them. The CDR3 is 12 amino acids. The CDR3 loop is CASSQASYEQFF. CDR3 bases: TGTGCCAGCAGCCAAGCGAGCTATGAGCAGTTCTTC.

The rearrangement links TRBV2 to TRBJ2-1, with a weak D call TRBD2 (6 bases). The CDR3 contains 14 residues. Trimming pared 5 bases from V and 8 bases from J, leaving 16 bases between. Looked up from germline, CDR1 is SNHLY and CDR2 is FYNNEI. This CDR3 is CASSTRGWRDEQFF. The CDR3 region has the DNA TGTGCCAGCAGTACTAGGGGCTGGAGGGATGAGCAGTTCTTC.

There are many counts of this clonotype. CDR3 DNA sequence: TGCGCCAGCAGCTTGGGGGGTATCGAGCAGTACTTC. Its translation is CASSLGGIEQYF. The rearrangement uses TRBV5-1 and TRBJ2-7; D is ambiguous. In germline, CDR1 is SGHRS, CDR2 YFSETQ. This CDR3 is built from 12 residues. The V gene lost 0 bases and the J gene lost 6 bases, with 7 bases spanning the gap.

A note on this clonotype: A read error may explain this, as a much larger clone is one base away. The chain carries TRBV5-6 and TRBJ1-1; D is undetermined. Germline CDR1 SGHDT, CDR2 YYEEEE. This CDR3 is built from 14 residues. The V gene lost 1 base and the J gene lost 4 bases, with 11 bases spanning the gap. CDR3: CASSLRQPSTEAFF. CDR3 bases: TGTGCCAGCAGCTTGAGGCAGCCGAGCACTGAAGCTTTCTTT.

This clonotype was observed many times. The gene calls are TRBV6-1 and TRBJ1-6, with 8 nucleotides matching TRBD1. Germline CDR1 is MNHNS and CDR2 is SASEGT. Trimming took 5 bases from V and 6 from J; bases not matched to a gene: 6. CDR3 size: 15 residues. The CDR3 coding sequence is TGTGCCAGCAGTCCCCGGACAGGGAGTAATTCACCCCTCCACTTT. Encoded protein: CASSPRTGSNSPLHF.

This sequence joins TRBV6-2 or TRBV6-3 and TRBJ1-1; 9 bases agree with TRBD1. CDR3 size: 14 residues. Germline CDR1 MNHEY, CDR2 SVGEGT. The V gene end was trimmed by 5 bases and the J gene end by 5 bases; junction bases not matched to a gene: 6. The CDR3 spells CASSARDRVTEAFF. In nucleotides, the CDR3 is TGTGCCAGCAGTGCCCGGGACAGGGTAACTGAAGCTTTCTTT.

CDR3 protein: CASTRQGGMNTEAFF. The CDR3 nucleotides are TGTGCCAGCACTCGACAGGGGGGTATGAACACTGAAGCTTTCTTT. V is TRBV7-2 and J is TRBJ1-1; 9 bases are a match to TRBD1. The CDR3 contains 15 residues. Looked up from germline, CDR1 is SGHTA and CDR2 is FQGNSA. With V trimmed by 7 bases and J by 0 bases, 6 bases remained unmatched.

Remarks on this clonotype: Since a much larger clone is just one base distant, this may be a read error. The chain uses TRBV10-3 and TRBJ2-3; possible D gene TRBD2, 6 bases. Germline values: CDR1 ENHRY, CDR2 SYGVKD. This CDR3 is 15 amino acids long. The chain's CDR3 is CTISGGAGNTDTQYF. The DNA for the CDR3 is TGTACCATCAGTGGAGGGGCGGGGAACACAGATACGCAGTATTTT.

This clonotype came up many times. This chain connects TRBV29-1 to TRBJ2-1, with D possibly being TRBD1 (9 bases). This CDR3 has 14 residues. Germline CDR1 reads SQVTM; CDR2 reads ANQGSEA. V lost 7 bases, J lost 2 bases, and 15 bases lay in between. CDR3 sequence reads: CSAGGTGTYNEQFF. The CDR3 DNA reads as TGCAGCGCGGGGGGGACAGGGACCTACAATGAGCAGTTCTTC.

In its sample, this clonotype was seen many times. The chain couples TRBV3-1 to TRBJ1-2; D not certain. The CDR3 totals 13 residues. V lost 6 bases and J 4 bases, leaving 12 bases between the germline ends. Germline values: CDR1 LGHDT, CDR2 YNNKEL (reference sequence). CDR3 sequence reads: CASSPDVGYGYTF. In DNA, the CDR3 is TGTGCCAGCAGTCCCGATGTCGGCTATGGCTACACCTTC.

V and J are TRBV5-6 and TRBJ1-4; D is unclear. Deletions cut 3 bases from V and 4 bases from J, with 10 bases between. CDR3 length: 14 residues. Germline V gene data show CDR1 as SGHDT and CDR2 as YYEEEE. Here the CDR3 reads CASSSGINNEKLFF. The CDR3 DNA follows: TGTGCCAGCAGCTCCGGGATTAATAATGAAAAACTGTTTTTT.

This clonotype was detected only once. One end of the junction varies from germline; a read error may be responsible. This chain joins TRBV14 and TRBJ2-2, with a tentative D call TRBD2 (5 bases). CDR3 length: 13 amino acids. The germline V gene has CDR1 SGHDN and CDR2 FVKESK. The CDR3 loop is CASSQAGAGEPFF. Here the CDR3 DNA reads TGTGCCAGCAGCCAAGCGGGTGCCGGGGAGCCGTTTTTT.

The gene calls are TRBV29-1 and TRBJ1-2, with D hard to call. Germline V CDR1 and CDR2: SQVTM, ANQGSEA. The CDR3 is 13 residues long. V dropped 4 bases and J dropped 8 bases, with 17 bases sitting between them. CDR3 bases: TGCAGCGTTGTGGGTTCAGTGCCTCGGGGCTACACCTTC. Encoded protein: CSVVGSVPRGYTF.

The chain joins TRBV30 to TRBJ2-7; unclear D gene. V was shortened by 1 base and J by 5 bases, with 6 bases between the two germline ends. There are 11 residues in the CDR3. Germline-derived CDR1 and CDR2 are GTSNPN and SVGIG (reference sequence). The CDR3 sequence: CAWSASNEQYF. CDR3 in DNA: TGTGCCTGGAGTGCATCTAACGAGCAGTACTTC.